This T cell receptor (beta chain) was identified in a study of cytomegalovirus exposure and HLA in healthy donors. Study details: From 190 million or so T cells, an earlier analysis saw approximately 110 million unique TCR beta sequences. Study results and limitations: A previous analysis found most TCR beta V segments productive roughly 87% or roughly 30% of the time. The study found most TCR sequences rare, yet found some public TCRs in many donors. Researchers catalogued approximately 170 TCR beta chains as cytomegalovirus-associated.

As for this clone: No antigen is known for it. At the DNA level, this CDR3 is encoded by other sequences in the same sample as well.

V lost 0 bases, J lost 2 bases, and 5 bases lay in between. Per germline, CDR1 SGHKS and CDR2 YYEKEE (reference sequence). The CDR3 extends over 13 amino acids. PCR involved 60 Vbeta and 13 Jbeta primers. Produced via immunoSEQ multiplex PCR; TCRdb's table is partial and in-frame only. The table shows more than 95,000 clones, with around 76% occurring only once. The sequence was collected from a woman in her sixties or seventies in good health and CMV-seropositive. The chain has TRBV5-5 and TRBJ1-1; D gene unclear. Specimen: PBMCs. The CDR3 here is CASSLASNTEAFF. The CDR3 DNA follows: TGTGCCAGCAGCTTGGCGTCTAACACTGAAGCTTTCTTT.